These 19 T cell receptor beta chains originate from one sample sequenced in a study of technical replicates of blood from a few donors. Only in-frame clones appear in the TCRdb table, and some are missing; sequencing was by immunoSEQ multiplex PCR. The table lists tens of thousands of clones, approximately 93% of them singletons, with about 0.26% in the top ten. The sample taken for sequencing was T cells isolated from PBMCs. The receptors were gathered from a human donor in good health.

The chain recombines TRBV10-3 with TRBJ2-5; perhaps TRBD2 as D (7 bases). This CDR3 is 14 amino acids long. The V gene lost 2 bases and the J gene lost 1 base, with 8 bases spanning the gap. Germline lookup yields CDR1 ENHRY and CDR2 SYGVKD. The DNA for the CDR3 is TGTGCCATCAGTGAGCGGGGGGCCCAAGAGACCCAGTACTTC. This translates into CAISERGAQETQYF.

CDR3 amino acids: CASSVGSGRGQETQYF. For the CDR3, the DNA is TGTGCCAGCAGCGTAGGGAGCGGGAGAGGCCAAGAGACCCAGTACTTC. The chain has TRBV9 and TRBJ2-5; 8 bases line up with TRBD2. The V and J ends lost 0 bases and 1 base, in that order; junction bases with no gene match: 5. Per the germline V gene, CDR1 is SGDLS and CDR2 is YYNGEE. This CDR3 spans 16 amino acids.

V gene TRBV9 combines with J gene TRBJ2-2, with 14 bases identical to TRBD2. CDR1 SGDLS and CDR2 YYNGEE come from the germline V gene. The J segment lost 5 bases and the V segment lost 3 bases, leaving 9 bases of the junction unmatched. This CDR3 has 18 residues. CDR3 protein: CASSGKHRLAGGTGELFF. In nucleotides, the CDR3 is TGTGCCAGCAGCGGAAAACATCGACTAGCGGGGGGGACCGGGGAGCTGTTTTTT. Variable domain in full (rest from reference TRBV9 and TRBJ2-2): DSGVTQTPKHLITATGQRVTLRCSPRSGDLSVYWYQQSLDQGLQFLIQYYNGEERAKGNILERFSAQQFPDLHSELNLSSLELGDSALYFCASSGKHRLAGGTGELFFGEGSRLTVL.

The genes are TRBV10-3 and TRBJ1-5; TRBD1 might be the D (6 bases). CDR1 and CDR2 (germline): ENHRY, SYGVKD. Trimming pared 0 bases from V and 5 bases from J, leaving 11 bases between. This CDR3 contains 15 residues. For the CDR3, the DNA is TGTGCCATCAGTGAGTCGACAGGAAGCGATCAGCCCCAGCATTTT. As protein: CAISESTGSDQPQHF.

This CDR3 is CASSLGQGDYGYTF. CDR3 sequence (DNA): TGCGCCAGCAGCTTGGGGCAGGGGGACTATGGCTACACCTTC. The chain has TRBV5-1 and TRBJ1-2, with TRBD1 matching 7 bases. CDR3 length: 14 amino acids. With V trimmed by 0 bases and J by 3 bases, 2 bases remained unmatched. Germline CDR1 SGHRS, CDR2 YFSETQ. The complete variable domain, with remaining parts taken from reference TRBV5-1 and TRBJ1-2, reads KAGVTQTPRYLIKTRGQQVTLSCSPISGHRSVSWYQQTPGQGLQFLFEYFSETQRNKGNFPGRFSGRQFSNSRSEMNVSTLELGDSALYLCASSLGQGDYGYTFGSGTRLTVV.

The chain couples TRBV5-1 to TRBJ1-2; D is perhaps TRBD1 (6 bases). Trimming took off 0 bases at V and 8 bases at J, with 14 bases between the two ends. The CDR3 extends over 14 amino acids. Germline CDR1 SGHRS, CDR2 YFSETQ. The CDR3 DNA reads as TGCGCCAGCAGCTTGGTAACAGGGAGTCAAGGCTACACCTTC. It specifies CASSLVTGSQGYTF.

This sequence joins TRBV28 and TRBJ1-6; tentatively, D is TRBD1 (6 bases). Germline V gives CDR1 MDHEN, CDR2 SYDVKM. The CDR3 covers 13 residues. V dropped 8 bases and J dropped 6 bases, with 11 bases sitting between them. CDR3 nucleotide sequence: TGTGCCAGCTATAACAGGGTTAATTCACCCCTCCACTTT. Protein: CASYNRVNSPLHF.

The chain carries TRBV2 and TRBJ1-2; D ambiguous. The CDR3 loop spans 13 amino acids. Trimming removed 7 bases from V and 6 bases from J, with 15 bases in between. Germline values: CDR1 SNHLY, CDR2 FYNNEI. The CDR3 loop is CASIGGWGDGYTF. Written as DNA, the CDR3 is TGTGCCAGCATTGGAGGATGGGGAGATGGCTACACCTTC. Supplemented by reference TRBV2 and TRBJ1-2, the full variable domain reads EPEVTQTPSHQVTQMGQEVILRCVPISNHLYFYWYRQILGQKVEFLVSFYNNEISEKSEIFDDQFSVERPDGSNFTLKIRSTKLEDSAMYFCASIGGWGDGYTFGSGTRLTVV.

This sequence joins TRBV1 and TRBJ2-1; the table's D call TRBD2 went unverified against the DNA. TRBV1 is classified as a pseudogene. The CDR3 length is 16 residues. The CDR3 DNA sequence: TGCACCAGCAGCCATAAACGGGAGGGCCGCGACAATGAGCAGTTCTTC. Translation gives CTSSHKREGRDNEQFF.

The chain uses TRBV6-1 and TRBJ2-7; the match to TRBD1 covers 11 bases. The ends lost 2 bases at V and 1 base at J; junction bases unmatched: 1. CDR1 and CDR2 (germline): MNHNS, SASEGT. The CDR3 loop spans 15 amino acids. The CDR3 is CASSERDRGSYEQYF. The CDR3 DNA sequence: TGTGCCAGCAGTGAACGGGACAGGGGGTCCTACGAGCAGTACTTC.

The chain combines TRBV4-1 with TRBJ2-1, with 11 bases aligning to TRBD2. Looked up from germline, CDR1 is MGHRA and CDR2 is YSYEKL. V shed 1 base, J shed 9 bases, and the junction held 20 bases outside the gene matches. The CDR3 is made up of 20 amino acids. The CDR3 DNA reads TGCGCCAGCAGCCAAGGGGCACTAGCGGGGGCTTCCTTACAAGTAGGTGAGCAGTTCTTC. As protein: CASSQGALAGASLQVGEQFF.

This chain joins TRBV15 and TRBJ2-3, with TRBD1 matching 7 bases. Per germline, CDR1 LNHNV and CDR2 YYDKDF (reference sequence). Germline trimming cut 3 bases from V and 6 bases from J; bases unmatched to any gene: 9. The CDR3 extends over 15 amino acids. CDR3 in amino acids: CATSSELTGLDTQYF. For the CDR3, the DNA is TGTGCCACCAGCAGCGAACTGACAGGGTTGGATACGCAGTATTTT.

V is TRBV18 and J is TRBJ2-7; 8 bases are a match to TRBD2. CDR3 length: 15 amino acids. The germline CDR1 and CDR2 sequences are KGHSH and LQKENI. The ends lost 3 bases at V and 1 base at J; junction bases unmatched: 5. The CDR3: CASSPPGTSSYEQYF. CDR3 coding DNA: TGTGCCAGCTCACCTCCCGGGACTAGTTCCTACGAGCAGTACTTC.

This chain links TRBV4-1 with TRBJ1-4, with D unresolved. Germline assignment: CDR1 MGHRA and CDR2 YSYEKL. Trimming pared 1 base from V and 5 bases from J, leaving 11 bases between. This CDR3 has 15 amino acids. CDR3 bases: TGCGCCAGCAGCCAAGTTTATACTACCAATGAAAAACTGTTTTTT. This codes for CASSQVYTTNEKLFF.

The rearrangement uses TRBV14 and TRBJ2-3; perhaps TRBD2 as D (6 bases). Trimming removed 6 bases at V and 2 bases at J, with 12 bases between. CDR3 length equals 14 residues. CDR1 is SGHDN, CDR2 FVKESK, per germline. CDR3 protein: CASRMAGTTDTQYF. For the CDR3, the DNA is TGTGCCAGCAGGATGGCGGGGACCACAGATACGCAGTATTTT.

CDR3 protein: CASSPRDSSGNTIYF. The CDR3 DNA reads TGTGCCAGCAGCCCACGGGACAGCTCTGGAAACACCATATATTTT. This chain connects TRBV4-2 to TRBJ1-3; TRBD1 aligns across 7 bases. The CDR3 runs to 15 residues. Trimming removed 4 bases from V and 0 bases from J; junction bases left unmatched: 3. Germline V gene lookup returns CDR1 LGHNA and CDR2 YNFKEQ.

The rearrangement links TRBV11-2 to TRBJ2-7; D not certain. Trimming shortened V by 2 bases and J by 0 bases, and 11 bases separated the two germline ends. This CDR3 comprises 15 residues. Per the germline V gene, CDR1 is SGHAT and CDR2 is FQNNGV. The CDR3 nucleotides read TGTGCCAGCAGCTTATATCCCGCGAGCTCCTACGAGCAGTACTTC. It translates to CASSLYPASSYEQYF.

The gene calls are TRBV5-1 and TRBJ2-1; maybe TRBD1 (5 bases). The CDR3 contains 14 residues. Deletions cut 3 bases from V and 6 bases from J, with 13 bases between. Per germline, CDR1 SGHRS and CDR2 YFSETQ. CDR3 nucleotide sequence: TGCGCCAGCAGCTCCTCGACAGCGAGCAATGAGCAGTTCTTC. It encodes CASSSSTASNEQFF.

The V gene is TRBV5-1, the J gene TRBJ1-1; TRBD1 aligns across 8 bases. Germline CDR1 reads SGHRS; CDR2 reads YFSETQ. The CDR3 length is 17 residues. V shed 0 bases, J shed 3 bases, and the junction held 10 bases outside the gene matches. The CDR3 region is CASSLVNAGGADTEAFF. The DNA of the CDR3 is TGCGCCAGCAGCTTGGTAAACGCAGGGGGCGCGGACACTGAAGCTTTCTTT. The variable domain in full, with the rest retrieved from reference TRBV5-1 and TRBJ1-1, is KAGVTQTPRYLIKTRGQQVTLSCSPISGHRSVSWYQQTPGQGLQFLFEYFSETQRNKGNFPGRFSGRQFSNSRSEMNVSTLELGDSALYLCASSLVNAGGADTEAFFGQGTRLTVV.